These T cell receptor beta chains were read from a single sample in a study of beta chain features in type 1 diabetes. Sequenced by immunoSEQ multiplex PCR; TCRdb stores in-frame clones only, minus some. Of approximately 380,000 clones listed, more than 12% are singletons. The sample comprised naive CD4+ T cells from blood. All receptors derive from a woman between 18 and 29 years old in good health. CDR3s include the opening cysteine and the closing phenylalanine or tryptophan. The D gene is left open where the match is weak. Not all rows give a size; the values are once, few, many and, for expanded clones, a class.

v_call	j_call	d_call	clone_size	cdr3_nt	cdr3_aa
TRBV5-8	TRBJ1-2	TRBD1	few	TGTGCCAGCAGCGTCCGGGACAGGGGAGCTAACTATGGCTACACCTTC	CASSVRDRGANYGYTF
TRBV7-9	TRBJ1-2	-	few	TGTGCCAGCAGCGTCTATGGGAGGGATAACTATGGCTACACCTTC	CASSVYGRDNYGYTF
TRBV18	TRBJ1-5	-	-	TGTGCCAGCTCACCCCGTGGCGGAGATAGCAATCAGCCCCAGCATTTT	CASSPRGGDSNQPQHF
TRBV7-2	TRBJ2-7	TRBD2	few	TGTGCCAGCAGCACTAGCGGGGTTAGCTCCTACGAGCAGTACTTC	CASSTSGVSSYEQYF
TRBV9	TRBJ2-3	-	-	TGTGCCAGCAGCCGGACAGCTGATACGCAGTATTTT	CASSRTADTQYF
TRBV11-2	TRBJ2-5	TRBD2	-	TGTGCCAGCAGCTTAGGAGGCGCGGGAGTGAAAGAGACCCAGTACTTC	CASSLGGAGVKETQYF
TRBV15	TRBJ2-7	TRBD2	few	TGTGCCACCAGCAAAAACTCTTGGGGGGACTATGGCTCCTACGAGCAGTACTTC	CATSKNSWGDYGSYEQYF
TRBV18	TRBJ2-5	-	-	TGTGCCAGCTCACCGCGTGAGGAGACCCAGTACTTC	CASSPREETQYF
TRBV28	TRBJ1-1	-	-	TGTGCCAGCAGTTCTGGCCCTGAAGCTTTCTTT	CASSSGPEAFF
TRBV9	TRBJ2-5	-	few	TGTGCCAGCAGCGTAGTGGCGGGTGAGACCCAGTACTTC	CASSVVAGETQYF
TRBV5-1	TRBJ2-3	TRBD2	few	TGCGCCAGCAGCTTGGGACTAGCGGGGGGAAGCACAGATACGCAGTATTTT	CASSLGLAGGSTDTQYF
TRBV28	TRBJ2-7	TRBD2	few	TGTGCCATCTCACCACTAGCGGGAGTCTACGAGCAGTACTTC	CAISPLAGVYEQYF
TRBV5-1	TRBJ1-1	TRBD1	-	TGCGCCAGCAGCTTGAGCCCGGCAGGGGGCATGAACACTGAAGCTTTCTTT	CASSLSPAGGMNTEAFF
TRBV28	TRBJ2-2	-	-	TGTGCCAGCAGAAGTCGGAGGAACACCGGGGAGCTGTTTTTT	CASRSRRNTGELFF
TRBV28	TRBJ2-1	TRBD1	few	TGTGCCAGCAGCCTAACCGGGACAGGGGATTTGGATGAGCAGTTCTTC	CASSLTGTGDLDEQFF
TRBV21-1	TRBJ2-3	-	-	TGTGCCAGCGGTCACTGGTTCACAGATACGCAGTATTTT	CASGHWFTDTQYF
TRBV4-1	TRBJ1-2	-	-	TGCGCCAGCAGCCAATTCCTAGCCGGATATGGTTCGGCTGGCTACACCTTC	CASSQFLAGYGSAGYTF
TRBV7-2	TRBJ2-2	TRBD1	few	TGTGCCAGCAGCTCAATCCATCGGGACAGGTTTACCGGGGAGCTGTTTTTT	CASSSIHRDRFTGELFF
TRBV2	TRBJ2-5	-	-	TGTGCCAGCAAGGACAACCAAGAGACCCAGTACTTC	CASKDNQETQYF
TRBV18	TRBJ2-1	-	few	TGTGCCAGCTCACCCTTAGACAACTACAATGAGCAGTTCTTC	CASSPLDNYNEQFF
TRBV6-5	TRBJ2-3	-	-	TGTGCCAGCAGCCACCCGAGGACATCCACAGATACGCAGTATTTT	CASSHPRTSTDTQYF
TRBV5-6	TRBJ2-7	TRBD1	few	TGTGCCAGCAGCTTGGAGACAGGGGGAGGTCACGAGCAGTACTTC	CASSLETGGGHEQYF
TRBV4-2	TRBJ2-7	-	few	TGTGCCAGCAGCCAAGATGTACGGGCCTACGAGCAGTACTTC	CASSQDVRAYEQYF
TRBV4-3	TRBJ2-3	TRBD2	-	TGCGCCAGCAGCCAAGATACACGGGGGGCAGATACGCAGTATTTT	CASSQDTRGADTQYF
TRBV7-9	TRBJ2-1	-	few	TGTGCCAGCAGCTTCGAACCAGACAATGAGCAGTTCTTC	CASSFEPDNEQFF
TRBV5-8	TRBJ2-5	-	-	TGTGCCAGCAGCTTGGGCCTAGTCGTTGAGACCCAGTACTTC	CASSLGLVVETQYF
TRBV11-2	TRBJ2-1	TRBD2	-	TGTGCCAGCAGCCATAGCGGGAGGGCCCGGAACAATGAGCAGTTCTTC	CASSHSGRARNNEQFF
TRBV9	TRBJ2-5	TRBD2	few	TGTGCCAGCAGCGTAGGTGGACTAGCGGGGGCCGGGGGGGAGACCCAGTACTTC	CASSVGGLAGAGGETQYF
TRBV6-5	TRBJ2-7	TRBD2	-	TGTGCCAGCAGTTATCGGGCGGGAGGGCCCTACGAGCAGTACTTC	CASSYRAGGPYEQYF
TRBV30	TRBJ2-3	TRBD2	-	TGTGCCTGGAGGCTAGCGGGAGGACCCGACACAGATACGCAGTATTTT	CAWRLAGGPDTDTQYF
TRBV29-1	TRBJ2-1	-	few	TGCAGCGTTTCTAGCTCCTACAATGAGCAGTTCTTC	CSVSSSYNEQFF
TRBV2	TRBJ2-1	TRBD2	few	TGTGCCAGCAGGATGCTAGCGGGAGGGGGGGGTGAGCAGTTCTTC	CASRMLAGGGGEQFF
TRBV28	TRBJ2-1	-	few	TGTGCCAGCAGTTTGGCTCAGCGAAGAAACAATGAGCAGTTCTTC	CASSLAQRRNNEQFF
TRBV25-1	TRBJ1-2	TRBD1	few	TGTGCCAGCAGTGGGCAGGGGGCCGGTGGCTACACCTTC	CASSGQGAGGYTF
TRBV5-1	TRBJ1-1	-	-	TGCGCCAGCAGCTCCTACAACAGGGAGAACACTGAAGCTTTCTTT	CASSSYNRENTEAFF
TRBV5-4	TRBJ2-3	-	few	TGTGCCAGCAGCATGGGACTCCTCCCCCCAGATACGCAGTATTTT	CASSMGLLPPDTQYF
TRBV9	TRBJ2-7	-	-	TGTGCCAGCAGCCCTAGACAGAGCTCCTACGAGCAGTACTTC	CASSPRQSSYEQYF